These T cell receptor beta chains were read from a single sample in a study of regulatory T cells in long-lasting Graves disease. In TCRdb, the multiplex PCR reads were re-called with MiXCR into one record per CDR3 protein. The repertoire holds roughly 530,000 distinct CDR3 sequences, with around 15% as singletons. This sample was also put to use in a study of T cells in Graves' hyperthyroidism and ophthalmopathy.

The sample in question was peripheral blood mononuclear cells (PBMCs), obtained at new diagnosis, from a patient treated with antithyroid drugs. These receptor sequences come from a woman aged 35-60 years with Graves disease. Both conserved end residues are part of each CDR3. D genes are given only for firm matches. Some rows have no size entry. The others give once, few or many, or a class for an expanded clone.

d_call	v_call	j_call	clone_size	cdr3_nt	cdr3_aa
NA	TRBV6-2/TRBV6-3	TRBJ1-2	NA	TGTGCCAGCAGTTACTCGATAGTACCCCCGGCTGGCTACACCTTC	CASSYSIVPPAGYTF
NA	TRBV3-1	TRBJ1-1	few	TGTGCCAGCAGCCAAGACCCGGGGGGCGGAGGGGCTTTCTTT	CASSQDPGGGGAFF
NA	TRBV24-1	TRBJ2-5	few	TGTGCCACCAGTGATCAGGGAGGCAGAAACCCAACCGGGACCCAGTACTTC	CATSDQGGRNPTGTQYF
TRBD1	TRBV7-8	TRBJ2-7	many	TGTGCCAGCAGCTTAGCTAGTACAGGGGGTACCTACGAGCAGTACTTC	CASSLASTGGTYEQYF
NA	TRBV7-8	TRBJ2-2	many	TGTGCCAGCAGCTTAATTTCCGTGGTGAACACCGGGGAGCTGTTTTTT	CASSLISVVNTGELFF
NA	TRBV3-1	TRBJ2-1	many	TGTGCCAGCAGCCCCCGGACGGGTGAGCAGTTCTTC	CASSPRTGEQFF
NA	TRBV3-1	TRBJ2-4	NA	TGTGCCAGCAGCCAAGATGAAGCGGGCGCCGAGGGCATTCAGTACTTC	CASSQDEAGAEGIQYF
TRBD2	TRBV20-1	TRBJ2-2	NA	TGCAGTGCTAGCCCTGGGCGGGGGTCCACCGGGGAGCTGTTTTTT	CSASPGRGSTGELFF
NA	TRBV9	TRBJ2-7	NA	TGTGCCAGCAGCGCCTCCGGGACCATCTCCTACGAGCAGTACTTC	CASSASGTISYEQYF
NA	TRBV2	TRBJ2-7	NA	TGTGCCAGCAGTGAACTGGCTGGCAGACTCTCCTACGAGCAGTACTTC	CASSELAGRLSYEQYF
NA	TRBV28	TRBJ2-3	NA	TGTGCCAGCAGTCCAGTTACAGATACGCAGTATTTT	CASSPVTDTQYF
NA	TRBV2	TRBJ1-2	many	TGTGCCAGCAGCTGGGAAGGGTATAATGGCTACACCTTC	CASSWEGYNGYTF
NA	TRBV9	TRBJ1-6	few	TGTGCCAGCAGCCCCATCGGGGATAATTCACCCCTCCACTTT	CASSPIGDNSPLHF
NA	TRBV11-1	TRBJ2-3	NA	TGTGCCAGCAGCTTACGGAGCGGTTTCACAGATACGCAGTATTTT	CASSLRSGFTDTQYF
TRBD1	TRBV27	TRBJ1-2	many	TGTGCCAGCAGTCGACGACAGGGGCCAACTAACTATGGCTACACCTTC	CASSRRQGPTNYGYTF
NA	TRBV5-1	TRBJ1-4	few	TGCGCCAGCAGCTTTACCCCGGGCAAGGAAAAACTGTTTTTT	CASSFTPGKEKLFF
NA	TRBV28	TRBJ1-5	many	TGTGCCAGCAGTTCTGCCTATAGCAATCAGCCCCAGCATTTT	CASSSAYSNQPQHF
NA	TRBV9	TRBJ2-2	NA	TGTGCCAGCGGAGACAGATTAAACACCGGGGAGCTGTTTTTT	CASGDRLNTGELFF
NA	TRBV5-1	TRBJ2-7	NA	TGCGCCAGCAGCGAATCAACGGGGAAGCAGTACTTC	CASSESTGKQYF
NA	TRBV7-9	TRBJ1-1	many	TGTGCCAGCACCCTCGTAGGGCCGGCTTTCTTT	CASTLVGPAFF
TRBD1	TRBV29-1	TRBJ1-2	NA	TGCAGCGTTGGGCAGCGGGGACAGAGAAAAGGGGGCTACACCTTC	CSVGQRGQRKGGYTF
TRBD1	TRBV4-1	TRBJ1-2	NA	TGTGCCAGCAGCCAAGAAGGGACAGCCAATAACTATGGCTACACCTTC	CASSQEGTANNYGYTF
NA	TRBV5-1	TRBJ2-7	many	TGCGCCAGCAGCTTGTGGCGGATTATTCCCTACGAGCAGTACTTC	CASSLWRIIPYEQYF
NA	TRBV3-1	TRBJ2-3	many	TGTGCCAGCAGCCAAGATTTCGTTGGGGGCTACACAGATACGCAGTATTTT	CASSQDFVGGYTDTQYF
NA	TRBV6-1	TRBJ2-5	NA	TGTGCCAGCAGTACATACCCCGGGGGGACCCAGTACTTC	CASSTYPGGTQYF
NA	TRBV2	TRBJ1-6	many	TGTGCCAGCAGTGAACGGGGATGGAATTCACCCCTCCACTTT	CASSERGWNSPLHF
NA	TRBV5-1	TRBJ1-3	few	TGCGCCAGCGCCCGCGATCCTGGAAACACCATATATTTT	CASARDPGNTIYF
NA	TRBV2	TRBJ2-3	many	TGTGCCAGCAGCGACACAGATACGCAGTATTTT	CASSDTDTQYF
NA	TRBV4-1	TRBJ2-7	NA	TGCGCCAGCAGCCAGTCCGGGGAGTATTACGAGCAGTACTTC	CASSQSGEYYEQYF
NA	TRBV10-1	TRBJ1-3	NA	TGCGCCAGTGGAGGGGACCGAGGAAACACCATATATTTT	CASGGDRGNTIYF
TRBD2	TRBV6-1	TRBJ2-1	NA	TGTGCCAGCAGCAGCGGGGGCCATCGTTCCTACAATGAGCAGTTCTTC	CASSSGGHRSYNEQFF
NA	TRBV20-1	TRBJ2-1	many	TGCAGTGCTATCTCCCCCCCCCTTAATGAGCAGTTCTTC	CSAISPPLNEQFF
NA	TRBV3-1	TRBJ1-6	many	TGTGCCAGCAGCCTGGACGCCGATAATTCACCCCTCCACTTT	CASSLDADNSPLHF
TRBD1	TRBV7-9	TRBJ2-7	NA	TGTGCCAGCAGCAGTTCTCGGACAGGGGCTTCCTACGAGCAGTACTTC	CASSSSRTGASYEQYF
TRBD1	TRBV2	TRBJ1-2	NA	TGTGCCAGCAAGTGGACAGGGGGCGCATATGGCTACACCTTC	CASKWTGGAYGYTF
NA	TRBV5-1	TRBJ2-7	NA	TGCGCCAGCAGCTTGGTGCCAGGACAATCCTACGAGCAGTACTTC	CASSLVPGQSYEQYF
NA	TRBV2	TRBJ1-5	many	TGTGCCAGCAATTCGGACGGGGGGGCAAATCAGCCCCAGCATTTT	CASNSDGGANQPQHF
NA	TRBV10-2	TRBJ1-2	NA	TGCGCCATCCTGGACTTCGACTATGGCTACACCTTC	CAILDFDYGYTF
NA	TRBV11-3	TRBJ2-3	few	TGTGCCAGCAGCGCCTCCCCTAGCACAGATACGCAGTATTTT	CASSASPSTDTQYF
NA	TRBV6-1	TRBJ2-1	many	TGTGCCAGCACCCCGGTCGTGGGGGGCCGCAATGAGCAGTTCTTC	CASTPVVGGRNEQFF
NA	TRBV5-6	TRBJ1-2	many	TGTGCCACAACGGGGGTGGGTACCACTGGCTATGGCTACACCTTC	CATTGVGTTGYGYTF
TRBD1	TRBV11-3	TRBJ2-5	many	TGTGCCAGCGGGACAGGGCTACAAGAGACCCAGTACTTC	CASGTGLQETQYF
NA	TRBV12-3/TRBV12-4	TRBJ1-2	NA	TGTGCCAGCAGTTTGATCGGGGGCCCTAACTATGGCTACACCTTC	CASSLIGGPNYGYTF
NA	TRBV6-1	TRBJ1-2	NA	TGTGCCAGCAGGACAGCTAAAGGAGGCTACACCTTC	CASRTAKGGYTF
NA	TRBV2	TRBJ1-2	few	TGTGCCAGCAGTGAAACCGGCGGTCCCTATGGCTACACCTTC	CASSETGGPYGYTF
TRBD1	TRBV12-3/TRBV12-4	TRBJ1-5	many	TGTGCCAGCAGTTTAGGAACAGGGGGCCCCAATCAGCCCCAGCATTTT	CASSLGTGGPNQPQHF
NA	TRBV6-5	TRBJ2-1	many	TGTGCCAGCAGTTACTCGAATGCGGGGTTCTACAATGAGCAGTTCTTC	CASSYSNAGFYNEQFF
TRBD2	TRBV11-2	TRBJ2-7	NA	TGTGCCAGCAGGTCGGGGGGGGGCTCGCAGTACTTC	CASRSGGGSQYF
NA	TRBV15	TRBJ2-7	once	TGTGCCACCAGCAGAGGGATTGAGTACGAGCAGTACTTC	CATSRGIEYEQYF
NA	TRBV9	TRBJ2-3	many	TGTGCCAGCAGCGCCGGGGTGGGGACAGATACGCAGTATTTT	CASSAGVGTDTQYF
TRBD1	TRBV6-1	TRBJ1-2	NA	TGTGCCAGCAGTAGCAGACAGGGGTATTCTTATGGCTACACCTTC	CASSSRQGYSYGYTF
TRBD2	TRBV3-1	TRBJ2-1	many	TGTGCCAGCAGCCGGAGCGGGGGGGCCTCGTACAATGAGCAGTTCTTC	CASSRSGGASYNEQFF
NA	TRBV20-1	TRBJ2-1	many	TGCAGTGCTAGTAGAACCCCCTTTTTGGATGAGCAGTTCTTC	CSASRTPFLDEQFF
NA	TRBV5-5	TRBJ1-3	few	TGTGCCAGCAGCTTGTCCGCAGCATTTATGTCTGGAAACACCATATATTTT	CASSLSAAFMSGNTIYF
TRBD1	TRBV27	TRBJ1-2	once	TGTGCCAGCAGTACCCTGACAGGGGGGAACTATGGCTACACCTTC	CASSTLTGGNYGYTF
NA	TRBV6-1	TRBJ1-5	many	TGTGCCAGCAGTGAAGCTCGAGGACAGCCCCAGCATTTT	CASSEARGQPQHF
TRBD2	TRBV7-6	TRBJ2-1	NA	TGTGCCAGCAGCTTCCTAGCGGGGGGGCCCGATGAGCAGTTCTTC	CASSFLAGGPDEQFF